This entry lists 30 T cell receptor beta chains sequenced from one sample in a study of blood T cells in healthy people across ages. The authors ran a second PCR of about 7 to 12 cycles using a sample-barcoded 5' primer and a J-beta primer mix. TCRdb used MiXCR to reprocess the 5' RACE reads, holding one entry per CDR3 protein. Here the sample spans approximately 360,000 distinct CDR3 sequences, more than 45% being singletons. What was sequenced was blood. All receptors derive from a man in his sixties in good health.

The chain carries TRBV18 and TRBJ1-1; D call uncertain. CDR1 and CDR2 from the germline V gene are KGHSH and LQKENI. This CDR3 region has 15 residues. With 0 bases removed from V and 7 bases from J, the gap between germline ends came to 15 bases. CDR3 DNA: TGTGCCAGCTCACCACCACAGAGGGCTAGGGATGAAGCTTTCTTT. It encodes CASSPPQRARDEAFF.

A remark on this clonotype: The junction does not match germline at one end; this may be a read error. This CDR3 reads CSATSGGTYEQNF. The CDR3 coding sequence is TGCAGTGCTACCAGCGGGGGAACCTACGAGCAGAACTTC. The V call is TRBV20-1, the J call TRBJ2-4; 8 nucleotides agree with TRBD2. This CDR3 is 13 amino acids long. Germline V gene data show CDR1 as DFQATT and CDR2 as SNEGSKA (reference sequence).

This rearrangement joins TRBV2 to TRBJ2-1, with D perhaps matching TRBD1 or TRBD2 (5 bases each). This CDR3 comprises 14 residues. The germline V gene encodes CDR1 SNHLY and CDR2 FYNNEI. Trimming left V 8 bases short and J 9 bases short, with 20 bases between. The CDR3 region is CASLGTNLVGEQFF. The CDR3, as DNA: TGTGCCAGCCTTGGGACCAATCTTGTCGGTGAGCAGTTCTTC.

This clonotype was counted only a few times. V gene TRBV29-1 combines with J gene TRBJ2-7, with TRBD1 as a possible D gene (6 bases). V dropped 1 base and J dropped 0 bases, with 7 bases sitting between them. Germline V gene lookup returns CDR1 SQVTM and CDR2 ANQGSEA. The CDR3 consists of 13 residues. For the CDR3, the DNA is TGCAGCGTTGAAGCGACAGGCTCCTACGAGCAGTACTTC. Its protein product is CSVEATGSYEQYF.

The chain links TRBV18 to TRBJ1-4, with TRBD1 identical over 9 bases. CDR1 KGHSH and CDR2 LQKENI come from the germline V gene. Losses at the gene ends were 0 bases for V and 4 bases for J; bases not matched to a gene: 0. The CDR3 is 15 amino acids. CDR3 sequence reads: CASSPPTGGNEKLFF. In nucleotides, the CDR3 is TGTGCCAGCTCACCACCGACAGGGGGTAATGAAAAACTGTTTTTT.

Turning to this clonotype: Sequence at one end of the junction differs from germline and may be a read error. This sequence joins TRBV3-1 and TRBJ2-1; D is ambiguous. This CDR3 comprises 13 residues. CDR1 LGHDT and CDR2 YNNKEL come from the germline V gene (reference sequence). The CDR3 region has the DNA TGTGCCAGCGGCCAAGATAGGCTGGGTGAGCAGTTCTTC. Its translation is CASGQDRLGEQFF.

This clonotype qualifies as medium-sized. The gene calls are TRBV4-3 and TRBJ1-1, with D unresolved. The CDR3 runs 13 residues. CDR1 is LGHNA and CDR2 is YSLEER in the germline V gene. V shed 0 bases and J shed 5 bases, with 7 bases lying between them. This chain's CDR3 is CASSQDGVTEAFF. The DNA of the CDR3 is TGCGCCAGCAGCCAAGATGGGGTTACTGAAGCTTTCTTT.

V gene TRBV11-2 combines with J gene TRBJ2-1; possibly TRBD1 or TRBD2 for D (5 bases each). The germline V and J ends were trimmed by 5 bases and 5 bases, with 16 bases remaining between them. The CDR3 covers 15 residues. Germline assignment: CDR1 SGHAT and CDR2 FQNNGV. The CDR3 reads CASSPGARADNEQFF. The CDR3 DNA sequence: TGTGCCAGCAGCCCCGGGGCCCGCGCAGACAATGAGCAGTTCTTC.

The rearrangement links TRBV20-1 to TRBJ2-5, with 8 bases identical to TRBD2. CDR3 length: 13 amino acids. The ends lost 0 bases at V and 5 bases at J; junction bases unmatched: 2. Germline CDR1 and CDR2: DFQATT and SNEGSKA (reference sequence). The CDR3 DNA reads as TGCAGTGCTAGAGATAGCGGGAAGGAGACCCAGTACTTC. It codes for CSARDSGKETQYF.

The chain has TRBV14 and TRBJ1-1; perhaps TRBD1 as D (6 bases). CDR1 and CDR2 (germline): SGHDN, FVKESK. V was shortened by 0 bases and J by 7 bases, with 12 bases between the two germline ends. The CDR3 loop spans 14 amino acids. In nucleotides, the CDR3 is TGTGCCAGCAGCCAAGATTGGGGGCAGGGTGAAGCTTTCTTT. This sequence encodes CASSQDWGQGEAFF. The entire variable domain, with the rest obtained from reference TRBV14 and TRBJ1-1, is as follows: EAGVTQFPSHSVIEKGQTVTLRCDPISGHDNLYWYRRVMGKEIKFLLHFVKESKQDESGMPNNRFLAERTGGTYSTLKVQPAELEDSGVYFCASSQDWGQGEAFFGQGTRLTVV.

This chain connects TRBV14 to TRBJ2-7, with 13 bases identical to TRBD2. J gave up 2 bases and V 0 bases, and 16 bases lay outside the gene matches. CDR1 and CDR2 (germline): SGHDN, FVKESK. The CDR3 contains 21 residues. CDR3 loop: CASSQDRIGRTSGRETYEQYF. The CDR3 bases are TGTGCCAGCAGCCAAGATCGTATCGGCCGCACTAGCGGGAGGGAGACCTACGAGCAGTACTTC.

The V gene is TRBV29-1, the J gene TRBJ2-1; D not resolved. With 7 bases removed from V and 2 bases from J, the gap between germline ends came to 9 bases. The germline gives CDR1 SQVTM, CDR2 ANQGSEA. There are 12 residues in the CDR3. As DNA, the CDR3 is TGCAGCGGATCCGCAGCCTACAATGAGCAGTTCTTC. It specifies CSGSAAYNEQFF.

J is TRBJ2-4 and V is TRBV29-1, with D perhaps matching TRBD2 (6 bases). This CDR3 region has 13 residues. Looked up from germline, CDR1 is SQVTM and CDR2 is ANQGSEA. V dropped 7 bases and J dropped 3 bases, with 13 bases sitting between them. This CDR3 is CSGLEGNKNIQYF. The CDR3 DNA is TGCAGCGGACTAGAGGGGAACAAAAACATTCAGTACTTC.

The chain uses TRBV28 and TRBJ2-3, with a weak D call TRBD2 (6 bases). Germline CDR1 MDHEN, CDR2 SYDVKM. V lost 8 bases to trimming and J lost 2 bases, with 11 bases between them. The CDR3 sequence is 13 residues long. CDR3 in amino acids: CASRRDSTDTQYF. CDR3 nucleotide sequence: TGTGCCAGCCGGCGGGATTCCACAGATACGCAGTATTTT.

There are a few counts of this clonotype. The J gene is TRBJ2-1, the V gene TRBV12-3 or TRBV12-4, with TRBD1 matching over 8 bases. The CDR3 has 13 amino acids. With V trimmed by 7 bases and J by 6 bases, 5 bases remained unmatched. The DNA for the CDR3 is TGTGCCAGCACCTCTACAGGGGGCAATGAGCAGTTCTTC. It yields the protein CASTSTGGNEQFF.

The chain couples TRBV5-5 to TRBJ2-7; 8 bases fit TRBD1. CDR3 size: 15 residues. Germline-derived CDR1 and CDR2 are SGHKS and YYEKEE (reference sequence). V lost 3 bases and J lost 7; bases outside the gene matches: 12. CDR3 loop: CASSWEQGAAQEQYF. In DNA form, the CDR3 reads TGTGCCAGCAGCTGGGAGCAGGGGGCCGCACAGGAGCAGTACTTC. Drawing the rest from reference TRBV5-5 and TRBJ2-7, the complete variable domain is DAGVTQSPTHLIKTRGQQVTLRCSPISGHKSVSWYQQVLGQGPQFIFQYYEKEERGRGNFPDRFSARQFPNYSSELNVNALLLGDSALYLCASSWEQGAAQEQYFGPGTRLTVT.

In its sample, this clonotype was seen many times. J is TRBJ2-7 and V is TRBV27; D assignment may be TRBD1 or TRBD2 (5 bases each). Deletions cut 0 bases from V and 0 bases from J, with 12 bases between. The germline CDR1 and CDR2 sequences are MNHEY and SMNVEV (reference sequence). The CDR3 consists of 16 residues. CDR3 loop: CASSLSIWGSSYEQYF. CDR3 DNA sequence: TGTGCCAGCAGTTTATCGATCTGGGGGAGCTCCTACGAGCAGTACTTC.

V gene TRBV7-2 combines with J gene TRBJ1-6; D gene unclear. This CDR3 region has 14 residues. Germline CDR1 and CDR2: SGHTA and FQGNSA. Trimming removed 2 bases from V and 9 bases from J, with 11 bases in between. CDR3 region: CASSLQVVTSPLHF. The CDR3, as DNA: TGTGCCAGCAGCTTACAAGTTGTAACTTCACCCCTCCACTTT.

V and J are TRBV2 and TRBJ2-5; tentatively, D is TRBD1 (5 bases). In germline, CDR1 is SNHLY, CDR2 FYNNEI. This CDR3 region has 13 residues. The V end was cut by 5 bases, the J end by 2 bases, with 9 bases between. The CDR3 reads CASSTGRQETQYF. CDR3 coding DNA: TGTGCCAGCAGTACAGGACGTCAAGAGACCCAGTACTTC. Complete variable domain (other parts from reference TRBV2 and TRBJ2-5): EPEVTQTPSHQVTQMGQEVILRCVPISNHLYFYWYRQILGQKVEFLVSFYNNEISEKSEIFDDQFSVERPDGSNFTLKIRSTKLEDSAMYFCASSTGRQETQYFGPGTRLLVL.

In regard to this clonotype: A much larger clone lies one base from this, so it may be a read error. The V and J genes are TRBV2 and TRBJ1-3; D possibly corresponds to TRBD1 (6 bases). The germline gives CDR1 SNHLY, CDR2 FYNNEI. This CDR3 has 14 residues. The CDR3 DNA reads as TGTGCCAGCAGTGACAGGGGTCCTGGAAACACCATGTATTTT. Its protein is CASSDRGPGNTMYF.

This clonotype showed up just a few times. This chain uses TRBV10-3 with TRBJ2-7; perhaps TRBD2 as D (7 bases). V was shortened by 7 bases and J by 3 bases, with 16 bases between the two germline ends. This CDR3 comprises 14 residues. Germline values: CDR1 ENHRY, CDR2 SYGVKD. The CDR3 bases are TGTGCCATCACCCGGGGGGCCCCCCTCTACGAGCAGTACTTC. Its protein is CAITRGAPLYEQYF.

CDR3 in amino acids: CASSQDRGGAQDTQYF. The CDR3 DNA reads TGTGCCAGCAGCCAAGATCGGGGGGGGGCCCAGGATACGCAGTATTTT. The chain uses TRBV14 and TRBJ2-3; 8 bases map to TRBD2. J was trimmed by 6 bases and V by 0 bases; bases with no gene match: 8. The CDR3 has 16 amino acids. CDR1 and CDR2 (germline): SGHDN, FVKESK.

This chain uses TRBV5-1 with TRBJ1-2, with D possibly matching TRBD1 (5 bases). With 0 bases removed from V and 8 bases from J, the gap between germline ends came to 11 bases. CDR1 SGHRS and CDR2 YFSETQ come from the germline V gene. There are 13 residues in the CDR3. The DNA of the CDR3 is TGCGCCAGCAGCTTGGCACAGGATGGAGGCTACACCTTC. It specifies CASSLAQDGGYTF.

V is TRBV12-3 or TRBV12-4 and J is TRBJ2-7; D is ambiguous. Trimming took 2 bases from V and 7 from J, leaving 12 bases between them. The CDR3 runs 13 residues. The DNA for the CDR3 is TGTGCCAGCAGTTTATCGGGTACCAATGAGCAGTACTTC. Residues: CASSLSGTNEQYF.

The chain's CDR3 is CASSQDQIGETQYF. DNA of the CDR3: TGTGCCAGCAGCCAAGATCAGATTGGAGAGACCCAGTACTTC. The chain recombines TRBV3-1 with TRBJ2-5; D gene ambiguous. Per germline, CDR1 LGHDT and CDR2 YNNKEL (reference sequence). Trimming cost V 0 bases and J 4 bases, with 9 bases left between them. This CDR3 region has 14 residues.

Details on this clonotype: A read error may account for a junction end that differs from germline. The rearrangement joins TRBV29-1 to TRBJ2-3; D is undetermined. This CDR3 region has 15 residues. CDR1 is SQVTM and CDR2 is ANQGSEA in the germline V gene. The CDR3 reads CSVEDGYRITDAQYF. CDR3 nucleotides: TGCAGCGTTGAAGATGGTTACAGAATCACAGATGCGCAGTATTTT.

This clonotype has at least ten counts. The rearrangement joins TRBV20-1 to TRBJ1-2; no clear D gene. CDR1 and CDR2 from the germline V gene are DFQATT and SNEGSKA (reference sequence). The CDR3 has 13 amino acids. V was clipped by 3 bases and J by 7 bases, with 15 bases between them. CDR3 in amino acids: CSAREDPASGYTF. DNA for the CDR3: TGCAGTGCTAGGGAGGACCCTGCGAGTGGCTACACCTTC.

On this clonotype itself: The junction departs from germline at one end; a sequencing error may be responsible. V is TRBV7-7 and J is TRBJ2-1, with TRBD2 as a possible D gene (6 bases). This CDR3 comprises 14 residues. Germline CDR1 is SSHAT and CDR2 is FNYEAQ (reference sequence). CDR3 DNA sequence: TGTGCTAGCAGCCCCGGGTCAAGCGGGAATGAGCAGTTCTTC. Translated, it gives CASSPGSSGNEQFF.

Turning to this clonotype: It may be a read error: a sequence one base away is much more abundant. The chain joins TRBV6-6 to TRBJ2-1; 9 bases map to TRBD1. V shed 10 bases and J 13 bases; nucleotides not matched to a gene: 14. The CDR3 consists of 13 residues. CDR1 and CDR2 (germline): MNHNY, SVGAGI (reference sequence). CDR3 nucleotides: TGTGCCACCCAGTGGGACAGGGAATGGACCCAGTTCTTC. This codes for CATQWDREWTQFF.

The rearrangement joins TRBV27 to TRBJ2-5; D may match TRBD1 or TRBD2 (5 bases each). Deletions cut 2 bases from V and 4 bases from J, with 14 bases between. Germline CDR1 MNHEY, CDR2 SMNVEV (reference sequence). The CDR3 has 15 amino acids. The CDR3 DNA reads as TGTGCCAGCAGTTTAGTTGGGGGATATGGAGAGACCCAGTACTTC. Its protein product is CASSLVGGYGETQYF.